This T cell receptor (beta chain) stems from a study of T-cell reconstitution after alpha-beta-depleted transplantation in children. Study-wide points: It was reported that alpha-beta T cells came from several hundred expanded graft clones (about two months after transplant).

Unique molecular identifiers were built into the TCRbeta library. Each CDR3 protein is one row after TCRdb ran MiXCR on the PCR reads. In the table there are 6,400 or so distinct CDR3 sequences, around 15% of which are singletons. As regards this clonotype: Its antigen is unidentified.

The clonotype originates from a male patient younger than 18 who had a stem cell transplant for acute myeloid leukemia, so the T cells may come from the graft donor. Source: PBMCs, mostly from graft donor cells, taken 60 days after TCRalphabeta/CD19-depleted stem cell transplant.

CDR3 nucleotides: TGCGCCAGCAGCTTGTGGGCCGCGGACACCATATATTTT. It is translated as CASSLWAADTIYF. The chain has TRBV5-1 and TRBJ1-3; D uncertain. The length of the CDR3 is 13 residues. V was shortened by 1 base and J by 8 bases, with 10 bases between the two germline ends. The germline gives CDR1 SGHRS, CDR2 YFSETQ. The full variable domain, its missing parts supplied by reference TRBV5-1 and TRBJ1-3, is KAGVTQTPRYLIKTRGQQVTLSCSPISGHRSVSWYQQTPGQGLQFLFEYFSETQRNKGNFPGRFSGRQFSNSRSEMNVSTLELGDSALYLCASSLWAADTIYFGEGSWLTVV.